This T cell receptor beta chain was retrieved from a study of T-cell reconstitution after alpha-beta-depleted transplantation in children. In the case of this clonotype: Its antigen is not known.

This sample's TCRbeta library carried unique molecular identifier barcodes. TCRdb reprocessed the PCR reads via MiXCR and lists one record per CDR3 protein. The sample has about 600,000 distinct CDR3 sequences; more than 20% are singletons. Germline V CDR1 and CDR2: MDHEN, SYDVKM. The ends were cut back, 8 bases at V and 1 base at J, with 11 bases in the middle. The CDR3 has 13 amino acids. Findings and caveats of the study: T-cell counts and diversity were attributed mostly to newly produced T cells one year after transplant. About two months after transplant, alpha-beta T cells reportedly came from several hundred expanded graft clones.

The genes are TRBV28 and TRBJ2-5, with D perhaps matching TRBD2 (5 bases). This clonotype originated in a boy under two years old who had a stem cell transplant for acute myeloid leukemia, so the T cells may come from the graft donor. The sequences come from PBMCs, mostly from graft donor cells, collected 360 days after TCRalphabeta/CD19-depleted stem cell transplant. CDR3 nucleotide sequence: TGTGCCAGCCGAGGGATAGTCCAAGAGACCCAGTACTTC. Residues: CASRGIVQETQYF.